The source of this T cell receptor beta chain is a study of OX40 agonist ivuxolimab in advanced cancers. In the study overall: Subjects had a mean age of about 65 years, with a range of roughly 20 to 79; around 83% were male. Study results and limitations: Both blood CD4+ and CD8+ T cells showed clonal growth by week 6 at 0.1 to 3.0 mg/kg.

Trimming took 0 bases from V and 6 from J, leaving 19 bases between them. The CDR3 is made up of 17 amino acids. For this clone: Its specificity is not known.

Here immunoSEQ multiplex PCR was the method, and the copy in TCRdb shows in-frame clones only, minus some. Among 45,000 to 60,000 clones listed, about four fifths were seen once. The sequence came from an adult with an advanced solid tumor such as melanoma, head and neck, liver or kidney cancer. This chain connects TRBV5-3 to TRBJ2-4, with D possibly TRBD1 on 6 matching bases. TRBV5-3 is filed as an ORF, its function uncertain. The material sequenced was CD4+ or CD8+ T cells sorted from blood, taken in a trial of the OX40 agonist ivuxolimab. CDR3 sequence reads: CARSLAPEPEGGNIQYF. The CDR3, as DNA: TGTGCCAGAAGCTTGGCCCCGGAACCCGAAGGGGGAAACATTCAGTACTTC.